This TCR beta chain was captured in a study of cytomegalovirus exposure and HLA in healthy donors. Findings and limits, study-wide: For cytomegalovirus status, the classifier reportedly gave diagnoses with high specificity and sensitivity.

PCR was performed using 60 Vbeta and 13 Jbeta primers. The assay was immunoSEQ multiplex PCR, and TCRdb's table has in-frame clones only and misses some. The sample holds about 170,000 clones; roughly 73% are singletons and the top ten take around 3%. The count of this clone is one. The target antigen is unknown. V was pared by 0 bases and J by 5 bases, with 14 bases between. Germline V CDR1 and CDR2: MNHNY, SVGAGI (reference sequence). The CDR3 length is 16 residues. The sequenced sample was PBMCs. This clonotype was obtained from a female donor in good health and CMV-seronegative. V is TRBV6-6 and J is TRBJ2-1, with a tentative D call TRBD2 (5 bases). CDR3 in amino acids: CASSYSRRAGDNEQFF. Written as DNA, the CDR3 is TGTGCCAGCAGTTACTCGAGAAGGGCCGGGGACAATGAGCAGTTCTTC.